This T cell receptor beta chain was retrieved from a study of blood T cell repertoires in COVID-19. The CDR3 is made up of 15 amino acids. Germline CDR1 reads SGHTA; CDR2 reads FQGNSA. Unmatched junction bases numbered 7, after V lost 2 bases and J lost 9 bases. This table comes from immunoSEQ multiplex PCR, and its TCRdb copy is limited to in-frame clones, with some not included. The data hold 30,000 to 40,000 clones, with around 86% observed a single time. The chain recombines TRBV7-2 with TRBJ2-1; 10 bases agree with TRBD2. The sequence derives from a man between 60 and 70 years old with active COVID-19. Sequenced: peripheral blood. CDR3 in amino acids: CASSLTSGRAFEQFF. As DNA, the CDR3 is TGTGCCAGCAGCTTAACGAGCGGGAGGGCCTTTGAGCAGTTCTTC. The variable domain in full, completed from reference TRBV7-2 and TRBJ2-1, reads GAGVSQSPSNKVTEKGKDVELRCDPISGHTALYWYRQSLGQGLEFLIYFQGNSAPDKSGLPSDRFSAERTGGSVSTLTIQRTQQEDSAVYLCASSLTSGRAFEQFFGPGTRLTVL.